The 6 T cell receptor beta chains below all came from one sample that was sequenced in a study of OX40 agonist ivuxolimab in advanced cancers. Assay: immunoSEQ multiplex PCR; the TCRdb copy retains only in-frame clones and omits some. The table lists some 33,000 clones, roughly 80% of them singletons, with 20% to 25% in the top ten. The specimen comprised CD4+ or CD8+ T cells sorted from blood, sampled in a trial of the OX40 agonist ivuxolimab. The origin of the receptors is an adult with an advanced solid tumor such as melanoma, head and neck, liver or kidney cancer.

This clone has a handful of counts. The chain uses TRBV6-5 and TRBJ1-1; D is uncertain. The CDR3 runs 13 residues. The ends were cut back, 7 bases at V and 0 bases at J, with 9 bases in the middle. Germline V gene sequence: CDR1 MNHEY, CDR2 SVGAGI. CDR3 residues: CASIDRVNTEAFF. CDR3 nucleotides: TGTGCCAGCATTGATAGGGTGAACACTGAAGCTTTCTTT.

The chain carries TRBV28 and TRBJ2-3, with 10 bases lining up with TRBD1. This CDR3 spans 16 amino acids. The V gene end was trimmed by 5 bases and the J gene end by 3 bases; junction bases not matched to a gene: 8. Germline-derived CDR1 and CDR2 are MDHEN and SYDVKM. In DNA form, the CDR3 reads TGTGCCAGCAGTGATCCGGGACAGGGGACGACAGATACGCAGTATTTT. Protein product: CASSDPGQGTTDTQYF. Complete variable domain (other parts from reference TRBV28 and TRBJ2-3): DVKVTQSSRYLVKRTGEKVFLECVQDMDHENMFWYRQDPGLGLRLIYFSYDVKMKEKGDIPEGYSVSREKKERFSLILESASTNQTSMYLCASSDPGQGTTDTQYFGPGTRLTVL.

The chain joins TRBV7-9 to TRBJ2-7, with 8 bases identical to TRBD1. This CDR3 region has 16 residues. V was clipped by 4 bases and J by 0 bases; unmatched bases: 8. Germline lookup yields CDR1 SEHNR and CDR2 FQNEAQ (reference sequence). This CDR3 is CASSSTGQGSSYEQYF. The CDR3 bases are TGTGCCAGCAGCTCCACTGGACAGGGCAGCTCCTACGAGCAGTACTTC. The full variable domain, in which reference TRBV7-9 and TRBJ2-7 provide the parts outside the CDR3, is DTGVSQNPRHKITKRGQNVTFRCDPISEHNRLYWYRQTLGQGPEFLTYFQNEAQLEKSRLLSDRFSAERPKGSFSTLEIQRTEQGDSAMYLCASSSTGQGSSYEQYFGPGTRLTVT.

The chain combines TRBV6-6 with TRBJ1-1; 11 bases align to TRBD1. The CDR3 extends over 14 amino acids. The V and J ends lost 5 bases and 3 bases, in that order; junction bases with no gene match: 2. CDR1 and CDR2 from the germline V gene are MNHNY and SVGAGI (reference sequence). The CDR3 is CASSGQGAYTEAFF. CDR3 DNA sequence: TGTGCCAGCAGTGGACAGGGGGCGTACACTGAAGCTTTCTTT.

The chain employs TRBV27 and TRBJ2-3; D may be TRBD2 (5 bases). The CDR3 length is 13 residues. Germline V CDR1 and CDR2: MNHEY, SMNVEV (reference sequence). V was trimmed by 8 bases and J by 3 bases, leaving 12 bases between them. In DNA, the CDR3 is TGTGCCAGCGCTGGGAGCGGTACAGATACGCAGTATTTT. Encoded protein: CASAGSGTDTQYF.

This chain uses TRBV11-2 with TRBJ1-2, with D tentatively TRBD1 (5 bases). The V and J ends lost 5 bases and 7 bases respectively, with 23 bases between them. Germline V gives CDR1 SGHAT, CDR2 FQNNGV. The CDR3 loop spans 16 amino acids. CDR3 in DNA: TGTGCCAGCAGCCCAATGGCAAAGGGGCCCGAATCTGGCTACACCTTC. As protein: CASSPMAKGPESGYTF.